This note documents a single TCR beta chain sequence. These data belong to a study of blood T cell repertoires in COVID-19. In the study overall: The cDNA or gDNA used as material had been derived from T cells, B-cell-depleted T cells, or PBMCs.

Data came from immunoSEQ multiplex PCR; TCRdb stores just in-frame clones and leaves some out. The table records around 130,000 clones, under 90% of them present only once. Sample: peripheral blood. The sequence was collected from a man aged 55 to 69 with acute or convalescent COVID-19.

This CDR3 reads CATSRDRNRGSNQPQHF. The CDR3, as DNA: TGTGCCACCAGCAGAGATCGAAACAGGGGGAGCAATCAGCCCCAGCATTTT. This chain joins TRBV15 and TRBJ1-5, with 8 bases identical to TRBD1. From germline, CDR1 is LNHNV and CDR2 YYDKDF (reference sequence). Germline trimming cut 0 bases from V and 1 base from J; bases unmatched to any gene: 5. The CDR3 has 17 residues.